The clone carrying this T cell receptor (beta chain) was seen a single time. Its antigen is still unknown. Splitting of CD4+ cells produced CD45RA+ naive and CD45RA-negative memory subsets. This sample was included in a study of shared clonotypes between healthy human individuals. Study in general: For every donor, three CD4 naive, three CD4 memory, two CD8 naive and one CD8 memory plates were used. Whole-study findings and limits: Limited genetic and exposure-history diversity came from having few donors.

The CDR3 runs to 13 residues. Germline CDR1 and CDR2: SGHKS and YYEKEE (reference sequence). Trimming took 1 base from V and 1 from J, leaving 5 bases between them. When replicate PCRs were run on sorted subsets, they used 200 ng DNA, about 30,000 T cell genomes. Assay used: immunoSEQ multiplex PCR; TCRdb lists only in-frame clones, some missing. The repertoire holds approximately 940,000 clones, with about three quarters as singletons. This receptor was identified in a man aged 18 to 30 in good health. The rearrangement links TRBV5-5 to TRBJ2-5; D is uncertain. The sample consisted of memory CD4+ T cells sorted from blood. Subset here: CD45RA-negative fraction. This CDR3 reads CASSLFTQETQYF. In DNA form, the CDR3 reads TGTGCCAGCAGCTTGTTTACCCAAGAGACCCAGTACTTC.